These 21 T cell receptor beta chains originate from one sample sequenced in a study of CD8 T cells in ankylosing spondylitis. Study results and limitations: Seemingly characteristic of ankylosing spondylitis blood was a TCR beta motif consisting of eight highly homologous variants.

No antigen has been assigned to these receptors. TCRdb reprocessed the 5' RACE reads with MiXCR, giving one entry per CDR3 protein. The table includes fewer than 550,000 distinct CDR3 sequences, under 5.5% detected once. The sample consisted of blood, either unsorted or a sorted T cell fraction (not recorded which). The receptors here all came from a male donor with ankylosing spondylitis.

This clonotype was picked up many times. The J gene is TRBJ1-5, the V gene TRBV6-2 or TRBV6-3, with 11 positions matching TRBD1. The CDR3 covers 15 residues. CDR1 and CDR2 (germline): MNHEY, SVGEGT. V dropped 2 bases and J dropped 6; count of bases not matched to a gene: 3. The DNA of the CDR3 is TGTGCCAGCAGTTACAGGACAGGGGGCGGTCAGCCCCAGCATTTT. Translated, it gives CASSYRTGGGQPQHF.

This clonotype was observed at least ten times. The rearrangement uses TRBV4-3 and TRBJ1-4; D ambiguous. The CDR3 runs to 12 residues. V lost 3 bases and J lost 13, with 12 bases in between. The germline CDR1 and CDR2 sequences are LGHNA and YSLEER. In nucleotides, the CDR3 is TGCGCCAGCAGCCATCTTTCTCAGCGACTGTTTTTT. Encoded protein: CASSHLSQRLFF.

This clonotype was observed at least ten times. The chain recombines TRBV6-1 with TRBJ1-2; the D gene is possibly TRBD1 (5 bases). Per the germline V gene, CDR1 is MNHNS and CDR2 is SASEGT. The CDR3 is 13 residues long. V was clipped by 7 bases and J by 7 bases, with 16 bases between them. CDR3 sequence reads: CASKPGRKFGYTF. CDR3 sequence (DNA): TGTGCCAGCAAGCCAGGGAGGAAATTTGGCTACACCTTC.

Many counts were recorded for this clonotype. V gene TRBV6-2 or TRBV6-3 combines with J gene TRBJ2-3; 7 bases are a match to TRBD1. This CDR3 region has 14 residues. Germline CDR1 MNHEY, CDR2 SVGEGT. Trimming removed 10 bases from V and 1 base from J; junction bases left unmatched: 8. The CDR3 DNA is TGTGCCACCCAACAGGGGCACCGCACAGATACGCAGTATTTT. It encodes CATQQGHRTDTQYF.

This clonotype was counted at least ten times. The V call is TRBV20-1, the J call TRBJ2-1; D remains unclear. V lost 3 bases to trimming and J lost 4 bases, with 13 bases between them. The CDR3 is made up of 14 amino acids. Germline V lookup: CDR1 DFQATT, CDR2 SNEGSKA (reference sequence). CDR3 coding DNA: TGCAGTGCTAGCATTAGCCCGACTTACAATGAGCAGTTCTTC. Translation gives CSASISPTYNEQFF.

This clonotype was counted at least ten times. The CDR3 here is CASSWDRLQFF. Here the CDR3 DNA reads TGTGCCAGTAGTTGGGACAGACTACAGTTCTTC. The chain recombines TRBV19 with TRBJ2-1, with 7 positions matching TRBD1. J was trimmed by 13 bases and V by 5 bases; bases with no gene match: 5. In germline, CDR1 is LNHDA, CDR2 SQIVND (reference sequence). The CDR3 sequence is 11 residues long.

This clonotype came up many times. The chain uses TRBV24-1 and TRBJ2-2; D uncertain. The CDR3 spans 13 residues. CDR1 and CDR2 from the germline V gene are KGHDR and SFDVKD. Trimming cost V 2 bases and J 5 bases, with 5 bases left between them. The CDR3 DNA reads TGTGCCACCAGTGATTACGGAACCGGGGAGCTGTTTTTT. Translating gives CATSDYGTGELFF.

This clonotype was seen many times. The V call is TRBV6-1, the J call TRBJ1-1, with 9 bases matching TRBD1. The germline V gene has CDR1 MNHNS and CDR2 SASEGT. The CDR3 totals 13 residues. Germline trimming cut 6 bases from V and 6 bases from J; bases unmatched to any gene: 5. Written as DNA, the CDR3 is TGTGCCAGCAGAGACAGGGGGAGTTCTGAAGCTTTCTTT. This codes for CASRDRGSSEAFF.

This clonotype was recorded at least ten times. The DNA of the CDR3 is TGTGCCAGCAGTCCCCAATGGGACACGGGGAACACTGAAGCTTTCTTT. Its protein product is CASSPQWDTGNTEAFF. The chain recombines TRBV25-1 with TRBJ1-1, with D maybe TRBD1 (6 bases). The CDR3 length is 16 residues. The germline gives CDR1 MGHDK, CDR2 SYGVNS. V lost 5 bases and J 1 base, leaving 17 bases between the germline ends.

This clonotype was observed a handful of times. The chain carries TRBV4-3 and TRBJ2-1; D might be TRBD2 (5 bases). CDR3 size: 15 residues. The germline V and J ends were trimmed by 1 base and 8 bases, with 15 bases remaining between them. Germline values: CDR1 LGHNA, CDR2 YSLEER. The CDR3 bases are TGCGCCAGCAGCCAAGTAATAAGTAGGCGGGATGAGCAGTTCTTC. Its translation: CASSQVISRRDEQFF.

There are a few counts of this clonotype. The rearrangement joins TRBV9 to TRBJ1-2; D might be TRBD1 (5 bases). This CDR3 has 15 residues. Germline CDR1 and CDR2: SGDLS and YYNGEE. Between the trimmed V and J ends, which lost 0 bases and 4 bases, there was a span of 13 bases. Here the CDR3 DNA reads TGTGCCAGCAGCGTAGGTGAGGGGATGCGCTATGGCTACACCTTC. This translates into CASSVGEGMRYGYTF.

This clonotype was seen repeatedly, ten times or more. The chain combines TRBV12-3 or TRBV12-4 with TRBJ2-2, with D perhaps matching TRBD1 or TRBD2 (5 bases each). V lost 1 base and J lost 3, with 12 bases in between. The CDR3 is 16 amino acids. CDR3 residues: CASSLGAGRYTGELFF. Written as DNA, the CDR3 is TGTGCCAGCAGTTTAGGGGCAGGGAGATACACCGGGGAGCTGTTTTTT.

This clonotype was detected ten times or more. The chain is built from TRBV5-5 and TRBJ1-1, with 7 bases aligning to TRBD1. Per the germline V gene, CDR1 is SGHKS and CDR2 is YYEKEE (reference sequence). The CDR3 sequence is 16 residues long. The trim removed 4 bases at V and 1 base at J, leaving 10 bases unmatched. The chain's CDR3 is CASSQSIGTENTEAFF. The CDR3 coding sequence is TGTGCCAGCAGCCAGTCAATCGGGACAGAGAACACTGAAGCTTTCTTT.

In this sample, this clonotype turned up a few times. The chain has TRBV5-1 and TRBJ2-5; 9 positions agree with TRBD2. V was clipped by 4 bases and J by 1 base; unmatched bases: 8. The CDR3 spans 16 residues. Germline V lookup: CDR1 SGHRS, CDR2 YFSETQ. CDR3 region: CASSQGLAGFQETQYF. CDR3 sequence (DNA): TGCGCCAGCAGCCAGGGACTAGCAGGATTCCAAGAGACCCAGTACTTC.

At least ten counts were recorded for this clonotype. This chain links TRBV20-1 with TRBJ2-3, with D hard to call. With 3 bases removed from V and 4 bases from J, the gap between germline ends came to 8 bases. The CDR3 consists of 12 residues. Germline V lookup: CDR1 DFQATT, CDR2 SNEGSKA (reference sequence). CDR3 loop: CSASRTSDTQYF. The DNA for the CDR3 is TGCAGTGCTAGTAGAACATCAGATACGCAGTATTTT.

In this sample, this clonotype turned up many times. The chain uses TRBV5-1 and TRBJ1-3; no clear D. The CDR3 runs to 11 residues. The germline V gene encodes CDR1 SGHRS and CDR2 YFSETQ. V gave up 3 bases and J gave up 8 bases, with 6 bases separating them. CDR3 amino acids: CASSSTDTIYF. In DNA, the CDR3 is TGCGCCAGCAGCTCTACCGACACCATATATTTT.

This clonotype was seen many times. This chain uses TRBV6-4 with TRBJ2-1; 12 bases line up with TRBD2. The CDR3 length is 14 residues. In germline, CDR1 is MRHNA, CDR2 SNTAGT. After removal of 6 bases from V and 9 bases from J, the junction contained 6 bases not matched to a gene. DNA of the CDR3: TGTGCCAGCAGCGGACTAGCGGGAAATAGTGAGCAGTTCTTC. It is translated as CASSGLAGNSEQFF.

The J gene is TRBJ2-7, the V gene TRBV7-8; the D gene is possibly TRBD1 (5 bases). CDR3 size: 17 residues. With 1 base removed from V and 0 bases from J, the gap between germline ends came to 16 bases. The germline gives CDR1 SGHVS, CDR2 FQNEAQ. The CDR3 protein is CASSLELLVGRSYEQYF. The CDR3 nucleotides read TGTGCCAGCAGCTTAGAACTCCTCGTGGGGCGCTCCTACGAGCAGTACTTC.

In its sample, this clonotype was seen many times. This rearrangement joins TRBV20-1 to TRBJ2-4; unclear D gene. Between the trimmed V and J ends, which lost 5 bases and 0 bases, there was a span of 20 bases. The CDR3 runs 17 residues. CDR1 and CDR2 from the germline V gene are DFQATT and SNEGSKA (reference sequence). In DNA form, the CDR3 reads TGCAGTGCTCGTAAGATTAGCCTGACTCTAGCCAAAAACATTCAGTACTTC. Translating it yields CSARKISLTLAKNIQYF.

This clonotype was recorded at least ten times. The V gene is TRBV4-1, the J gene TRBJ2-1; 11 nucleotides line up with TRBD2. Germline V gene data show CDR1 as MGHRA and CDR2 as YSYEKL. The CDR3 runs to 17 residues. J lost 0 bases, V lost 5 bases, and 6 bases had no gene match. CDR3 protein: CASSTRTSGSSYNEQFF. DNA of the CDR3: TGCGCCAGCAGCACCCGTACTAGCGGGAGCTCCTACAATGAGCAGTTCTTC.

This clonotype was counted many times. The rearrangement joins TRBV29-1 to TRBJ2-7; 9 nucleotides align to TRBD2. The CDR3 sequence is 13 residues long. V shed 4 bases, J shed 3 bases, and the junction held 4 bases outside the gene matches. CDR1 is SQVTM, CDR2 ANQGSEA, per germline. The CDR3 DNA reads as TGCAGCGTTGGGGTTAGCGGGAGCTACGAGCAGTACTTC. This encodes CSVGVSGSYEQYF.